The 3 T cell receptor beta chains in this list originate from one sample, sequenced in a study of T cell changes during pregnancy in multiple sclerosis. TCRdb's table, derived via immunoSEQ multiplex PCR, lists solely in-frame clones and lacks some. Among about 70,000 clones listed, 85% to 95% were seen once. The sequencing here drew on CD8+ T cells from peripheral blood mononuclear cells, taken in the third trimester of pregnancy. The receptors derive from a female donor in good health, enrolled as a control in a pregnancy study.

For the CDR3, the DNA is TGTGCCAGCAGCTTCGGACAGCGTAATGAAAAACTGTTTTTT. It codes for CASSFGQRNEKLFF. The rearrangement uses TRBV7-8 and TRBJ1-4; D possibly corresponds to TRBD1 (6 bases). In germline, CDR1 is SGHVS, CDR2 FQNEAQ. The CDR3 spans 14 residues. V dropped 3 bases and J dropped 4 bases, with 9 bases sitting between them. The whole variable domain, filled in from reference TRBV7-8 and TRBJ1-4, reads GAGVSQSPRYKVAKRGQDVALRCDPISGHVSLFWYQQALGQGPEFLTYFQNEAQLDKSGLPSDRFFAERPEGSVSTLKIQRTQQEDSAVYLCASSFGQRNEKLFFGSGTQLSVL.

The chain couples TRBV19 to TRBJ1-2, with 9 bases identical to TRBD1. The germline gives CDR1 LNHDA, CDR2 SQIVND (reference sequence). V dropped 4 bases and J dropped 10; count of bases not matched to a gene: 7. The CDR3 totals 13 residues. DNA of the CDR3: TGTGCCAGTAGTAACCGGGACAGGGACCTCTACACCTTC. Its translation: CASSNRDRDLYTF.

This clone was observed once. The V call is TRBV28, the J call TRBJ1-5; D is unresolved. Trimming removed 7 bases at V and 3 bases at J, with 10 bases between. Per germline, CDR1 MDHEN and CDR2 SYDVKM. The CDR3 contains 13 residues. The CDR3 DNA reads TGTGCCAGCATGGAGGGCCCCAATCAGCCCCAGCATTTT. Protein: CASMEGPNQPQHF.